A selection of T cell receptor beta chains follows, all from one sample in a study of beta chain features in type 1 diabetes. Sequenced by immunoSEQ multiplex PCR; TCRdb stores in-frame clones only, minus some. The sample holds some 700,000 clones, roughly an eighth seen once. Sequencing was done on a sample of naive CD4+ T cells from blood. The receptors were gathered from a man aged 18-30 years with type 1 diabetes. Both conserved end residues are part of each CDR3.

CDR3 protein: CASSTSRVHQDTQYF
V gene: TRBV19

CDR3 protein: CASSLDAGGGYNEQFF
V gene: TRBV5-1

CDR3 protein: CASRLRGQGIYEQYF
V gene: TRBV19

CDR3 protein: CASSVGQVNTGELFF
V gene: TRBV19

CDR3 protein: CASSQDYDSLNTEAFF
V gene: TRBV4-1

CDR3 protein: CAWSLVEGANEQFF
V gene: TRBV30

CDR3 protein: CASSWTGTVNEQFF
V gene: TRBV5-1

CDR3 protein: CASSLWDRGVGEQYF
V gene: TRBV28

CDR3 protein: CASSLDSSLSGANVLTF
V gene: TRBV5-1

CDR3 protein: CASSPGARYEQYF
V gene: TRBV2

CDR3 protein: CASTPFGTAPYEQYF
V gene: TRBV5-1

CDR3 protein: CASSGPHRAEKLFF
V gene: TRBV2

CDR3 protein: CASSIGLAGSTDTQYF
V gene: TRBV11-3

CDR3 protein: CAWSVTAGQPQHF
V gene: TRBV30

CDR3 protein: CASSLGAGGPYEQYF
V gene: TRBV5-1

CDR3 protein: CSVDGPAGGTQYF
V gene: TRBV29-1

CDR3 protein: CASSSTGTAFNEKLFF
V gene: TRBV5-1

CDR3 protein: CASSSRDPGTDTQYF
V gene: TRBV7-9

CDR3 protein: CASSLIGRTEAFF
V gene: TRBV7-9

CDR3 protein: CAIRADSYNEQFF
V gene: TRBV10-3

CDR3 protein: CATDPGQATGELFF
V gene: TRBV10-3

CDR3 protein: CASSSSAEGAYEQYF
V gene: TRBV28

CDR3 protein: CASSTYNEQFF
V gene: TRBV28

CDR3 protein: CASSRLRVPDYGYTF
V gene: TRBV13

CDR3 protein: CASSLWGQGDNQPQHF
V gene: TRBV5-8

CDR3 protein: CASSLYEGYTF
V gene: TRBV5-6

CDR3 protein: CASSVAGGAHEQYF
V gene: TRBV7-9

CDR3 protein: CATSRDPGGYEQYF
V gene: TRBV15

CDR3 protein: CASSLGTENTGELFF
V gene: TRBV27

CDR3 protein: CASSLFLGGYTF
V gene: TRBV28

CDR3 protein: CASSQGQGTDTQYF
V gene: TRBV7-2

CDR3 protein: CASTRTGNTGELFF
V gene: TRBV2

CDR3 protein: CASTLSGTGPYGYTF
V gene: TRBV19